The clone carrying this T cell receptor beta chain was counted once. Its antigen is not known. This entry comes from a study of T cell responses to AZD1222 COVID-19 vaccine. Findings of the study overall: After two AZD1222 doses, spike-specific TCR breadth and depth rose versus day 0. Targets within unmutated variant regions were reportedly found for nearly half of spike-specific TCRs. Spike was spanned by vaccine-associated CD4 TCRs, with dominance at 160-218 and 743-854. Clonal diversity was possibly underestimated, and white British individuals and females predominated among donors.

CDR1 SGHRS and CDR2 YFSETQ come from the germline V gene. This CDR3 has 15 residues. V shed 4 bases, J shed 0 bases, and the junction held 6 bases outside the gene matches. Libraries were prepared by immunoSEQ multiplex PCR; TCRdb keeps only in-frame clonotypes and omits some of them. Seen here are roughly 150,000 clones, 85% to 95% observed once, and the top ten hold around 2.3%. The sequence derives from an adult in good health. Sequences were derived from peripheral blood, sampled on day 0 of AZD1222 vaccination. J is TRBJ2-7 and V is TRBV5-1; TRBD1 matches 8 bases. The CDR3 spells CASSPITGGSYEQYF. The CDR3 bases are TGCGCCAGCAGCCCTATCACAGGGGGCTCCTACGAGCAGTACTTC.